This TCR beta chain was sequenced during a study of cytomegalovirus exposure and HLA in healthy donors listed by TCRdb under 2017. In the study overall: An earlier analysis of a few hundred of the donors reported 276 Gb of sequence data and around 120 million unique TCR beta sequences obtained from around 190 million T cells. A later analysis re-analyzed previously published TCR beta repertoires from about 730 donors and added high-resolution HLA genotyping to study TCR occurrence patterns. The aim of the study was to test whether cataloging public T cell receptors could identify signatures of past pathogen exposure. Roughly 300 gigabases of sequencing data and roughly 90 million unique TCR sequences were included in an early release covering 500 to 750 HLA-typed donors. Rather than using new phenotypic data, the later analysis identified candidate immune exposures from TCR beta sequences and from how often those sequences occurred across donors. Among roughly 400 genotyped donors of the cohort, an average of roughly 230,000 unique TCR beta nucleotide sequences was sequenced per donor, of which roughly 17% were non-productive. About five DR-DQ haplotypes were treated as single units for association and clustering because of strong linkage in the cohort. In addition to the first cohort of 500 to 850 subjects, a separate validation cohort of 130 or so different subjects was used. Class I and class II HLA loci were covered by the typing at four-digit resolution. The study used immunosequencing to profile the T cell repertoires of approximately 650 subjects and linked those repertoires to cytomegalovirus serostatus. Typing coverage differed by locus: A, B, C, DRB1 and DQB1 were typed in roughly 629-630 donors, DQA1 in 522, DPA1 in around 600, and DPB1 in 450 to 480. Every repertoire in the discovery cohort had been generated on one and the same sequencing platform. Donor age, sex, ethnicity and CMV serostatus were compiled together with the repertoire data. A later genetic analysis used genome-wide SNP genotypes for about 65% of the 666 donors, treating that subset as a discovery cohort. Among the roughly 400 genotyped donors, approximately 82% belonged to the genetic ancestry cluster associated with self-reported Caucasian donors. To decide whether each TCR beta V gene segment behaved as functional or pseudogenic, an earlier analysis of fewer than 750 of the donors relied on high-throughput TCR beta sequencing. The study combined high-throughput TCR immunosequencing, statistical association of individual TCRs with disease status, and machine learning to predict cytomegalovirus infection status. Points the paper makes about the study in general: When HLA alleles, especially DR and DQ, strongly co-occurred, TCR associations were difficult to assign to individual alleles. Sequencing depth was assumed to be roughly uniform across donors in the presence/absence analyses, though that assumption may not hold. In a later genetic analysis, fewer N-insertions in productive TCRs were reported among donors in an Asian-associated ancestry cluster than the roughly 710-donor mean. While some public TCRs were present in many individuals, most TCR sequences turned up only very rarely across donors. A total of fewer than 200 TCR beta chains were listed by the study as associated with cytomegalovirus. Because counts were too low, about 18 rarely observed V segments, including chromosome 9 orphons, were excluded from the earlier analysis of about 500 of the donors. V-gene and J-gene trimming of TCR beta chains was associated with a missense DCLRE1C variant in a later genetic analysis, and the association was replicated in an independent cohort. A later analysis reported that several top co-occurrence clusters appeared linked to parvovirus B19, influenza, CMV and Epstein-Barr virus. Broadly in line with IMGT annotations, most TCR beta V segments showed up in productive rearrangements about 87% or about 30% of the time in an earlier analysis of a few hundred of the donors. HLA typing was unavailable for some donors at each locus, so association tests used only the typed subset. In a later analysis, most CMV-associated TCR beta chains were found to appear HLA-restricted, with HLA associations seemingly driven largely by CMV exposure. In a later analysis, TCR association rates were found to vary across HLA loci, with the most associated TCRs seen for DRB1 alleles and the fewest for HLA-C alleles. At a false discovery rate of 0.05, a later analysis linked 16,000 or so TCR beta sequences to specific HLA alleles. A few of the identified cytomegalovirus-associated TCR beta chains were confirmed in vitro to be specific for cytomegalovirus antigens. The classifier was reported to diagnose cytomegalovirus status with high specificity and sensitivity in both the original and validation cohorts. Correlated functional status among segregating V segments might be attributable to linkage disequilibrium, but an unknown experimental factor could not be ruled out. The authors suggested that the approach could potentially be generalized to other disease states and immunological phenotypes. A cluster of highly shared sequence variants was judged likely to represent a technical artifact of the sequencing pipeline. A later analysis found that HLA-associated TCR beta chains were more clonally expanded and had lower generation probabilities than equally common non-associated chains. The only immune exposure information available for the cohort was CMV serostatus. A further reported finding was that TCR beta sequences accurately predicted the HLA-A and HLA-B alleles for most subjects in the first cohort. The 87-base-pair reads could not distinguish some IMGT-functional V segments, including TRBV6-2 and TRBV6-3, so those segments were excluded. The cohort was sequenced for TCR beta chains only, and without alpha or paired-chain data the features that could be detected were limited.

The germline V gene supplies CDR1 SGHDN and CDR2 FVKESK. Clipping removes 5 bases from V and 5 bases from J, with 9 as the unmatched junction base count. From the cysteine up to the phenylalanine, the CDR3 has a length of 15 residues. Just CDR3 DNA is preserved here, 45 bases in frame from base 1. Libraries were built with the immunoSEQ multiplex PCR assay. For the multiplex PCR, a mixture combining 60 forward primers for TCR Vbeta segments and 13 reverse primers for TCR Jbeta segments was used. A multiplex PCR assay on genomic DNA amplified the CDR3 region of rearranged TCR beta genes. On the Illumina HiSeq System, the amplified TCR beta libraries were sequenced as 87-base-pair reads. On the authors' methods: A later analysis counted around 72 million unique TCR beta chains across the approximately 700 repertoires, and some 12 million of these chains were shared by at least two donors. A nearest-neighbor algorithm error-corrected the raw reads and collapsed the reads into unique sequences, merging closely related sequences to remove PCR and sequencing errors. V, D and J gene segments were assigned by aligning CDR3 sequences to IMGT reference sequences. For a sequence to be retained, at least a six-nucleotide match to both a V gene segment and a J gene segment was required. A rearrangement was called productive if the CDR3 had no stop codons and remained in frame with V and J, and every other rearrangement was called non-productive. Following IMGT convention, CDR3 was defined as the stretch from the second conserved V-encoded cysteine to the conserved J-encoded phenylalanine. The earlier analysis of some 580 of the donors excluded any sequence lacking an unambiguous match to a single V gene segment. An earlier analysis of a few hundred of the donors classified V segments as functional when productive rearrangements were above 56.7% and as segregating when the standard deviation between donors was above 5%. A statistical classification framework was developed to diagnose cytomegalovirus status using the catalog of TCR beta chain sequences. In a later analysis, TCR nucleotide sequences were compared against IMGT/GENE-DB human TR gene sequences so that V and J genes could be assigned. A later analysis assigned CDR3 sequences and most-parsimonious VDJ recombination scenarios with the TCRdist pipeline. In a later analysis, each TCR beta chain was defined by its CDR3 amino acid sequence together with its V-gene family, and reads lacking a unique V-gene family were excluded. As a way to deal with suspected cross-contamination and a sequencing artifact, a later analysis dropped 450 to 700 nucleotide sequences that were highly shared and had low generation probability. A later analysis calculated a clonal expansion index for each public chain from normalized within-repertoire ranks of inferred template counts. In a later analysis, generation probabilities were computed using a VDJ recombination model fitted to out-of-frame rearrangements, and the results were checked against IGoR. Hypergeometric tests were used in a later analysis to score TCR-TCR, TCR-HLA and TCR-CMV co-occurrence, with a repertoire-size bias correction applied to the TCR pairs. A later analysis estimated false discovery rates by permuting HLA or CMV assignments 20 times. In a later analysis, co-occurring TCRs were grouped using DBSCAN, and TCRdist sequence similarity was added for clustering within HLA-allele-positive subsets. Repertoires with fewer than 30,000 or more than 120,000 public chains were left out of co-occurrence clustering, as were about 5 repertoires with anomalous nucleotide sharing. The source is immuneACCESS, and TCRdb retained only in-frame sequences with V and J called. Part of the clones is not carried over; for the studies checked, unresolved V genes explain less than half of this, and the remainder is unexplained. That table furnishes V, J and clone size, whereas the DNA furnished D and trimming. This sample's table has entries for some 200,000 clones. The ten most abundant clones make up less than 0.95% of the sample.

To note about this clone: Its antigen is not yet known.

The cohort comprised approximately 700 healthy bone marrow donors. All cohort members were sampled while nominally healthy, although unrecorded immune exposures were likely present. The donor tested CMV seropositive, placing the donor among the 250 to 350 seropositive members of the cohort. A peripheral blood sample was provided by each donor, and peripheral blood mononuclear cells were used for TCR beta sequencing. The Qiagen DNeasy Blood Extraction Kit was used to extract genomic DNA from the blood cell samples. Specimen: PBMCs. The receptor chain draws on TRBV14 and TRBJ1-5; 7 bases in the middle match TRBD1. This TCR came from a woman younger than 35 in good health and CMV-seropositive. The sequenced DNA is TGTGCCAGCAGCACTAACAGAACAGGGGATCAGCCCCAGCATTTT. Its amino acids are CASSTNRTGDQPQHF.